Sequencing of this T cell receptor (beta chain) was carried out in a study of blood T cell repertoires in COVID-19. At the level of the study: T cells, B-cell-depleted T cells, or PBMCs supplied cDNA or gDNA.

Participants, about 18 to 89 years old, spanned 24 US areas. Only in-frame clones appear in the TCRdb table, and some are missing; sequencing was by immunoSEQ multiplex PCR. The data contain around 190,000 clones, approximately 88% of them singletons. Looked up from germline, CDR1 is SGHNT and CDR2 is YYREEE (reference sequence). The ends lost 1 base at V and 10 bases at J; junction bases unmatched: 9. This CDR3 is 16 amino acids long. The specimen was PBMCs or T cells enriched from blood (not recorded which). The source of this sequence is a man in his late teens or twenties with acute COVID-19. This chain uses TRBV5-4 with TRBJ2-1; TRBD2 matches at 12 bases. CDR3 coding DNA: TGTGCCAGCAGCTTGAGACTAGCGGGAGAGGCTGGGGAGCAGTTCTTC. Residues: CASSLRLAGEAGEQFF.